Listed below are T cell receptor beta chains from one sample, sequenced in a study of CD8 T cells in ankylosing spondylitis. In TCRdb, the 5' RACE reads were re-called with MiXCR into one record per CDR3 protein. The sample yields about 510,000 distinct CDR3 sequences, roughly 5.2% seen once. Source material: blood, either unsorted or a sorted T cell fraction (not recorded which). These receptors all come from a male donor with ankylosing spondylitis. Each CDR3 is given with its conserved first and last residue. A D gene is named only where the DNA matches it firmly. Clone size appears in some rows only: once, few, many, or a class for an expanded clone.

>.|.|TRBV9|TRBJ2-1
TGTGCCAGCAGCGTAGCGGGTGATAATGAGCAGTTCTTC
CASSVAGDNEQFF
>.|.|TRBV9|TRBJ2-2
TGTGCCAGCAGCGTAGGGGTAGCGCGAACCGGGGAGCTGTTTTTT
CASSVGVARTGELFF
>.|many|TRBV4-1|TRBJ1-1
TGCGCCAGCAGCAGAGTGACAGACTTGGACGAAGCTTTCTTT
CASSRVTDLDEAFF
>TRBD1|many|TRBV7-9|TRBJ2-3
TGTGCCAGCAGCTTAGGCTCGGGGAGACAGGGGAATTTT
CASSLGSGRQGNF
>.|many|TRBV6-1|TRBJ1-1
TGTGCCAGCGTAGGGACAACTGAAGCTTTCTTT
CASVGTTEAFF
>TRBD2|many|TRBV27|TRBJ2-1
TGTGCCAGCAGCCCCTCGGGCGGGAGATTTAATGAGCAGTTCTTC
CASSPSGGRFNEQFF
>TRBD1|many|TRBV14|TRBJ2-3
TGTGCCAGCAGCCAGAGAGGACAGGGGGCAACAGATACGCAGTATTTT
CASSQRGQGATDTQYF
>.|many|TRBV20-1|TRBJ1-1
TGCAGTGCTAGAGGGGGCCTTTTAGACACTGAAGCTTTCTTT
CSARGGLLDTEAFF
>TRBD1|many|TRBV20-1|TRBJ1-5
TGCAGTGCAAGACAGGGGCCGGGACCCCAGCATTTT
CSARQGPGPQHF
>TRBD1|few|TRBV11-3|TRBJ2-7
TGTGCCAGCAGCGTCCCCAAACAGGGGCCCGCAGGCGAGCAGTACTTC
CASSVPKQGPAGEQYF
>.|.|TRBV20-1|TRBJ1-6
TGCAGTGCCCTCCGGGACACCAATTCACCCCTCCACTTT
CSALRDTNSPLHF
>.|many|TRBV20-1|TRBJ2-5
TGCAGTGCCGGAAACGCAGAGACCCAGTACTTC
CSAGNAETQYF
>TRBD1|many|TRBV6-5|TRBJ2-5
TGTGCCAGCAGTTACGGACAGGGAGGCGAGACCCAGTACTTC
CASSYGQGGETQYF
>TRBD1|many|TRBV27|TRBJ2-1
TGTGCCAGCAGTTTGGGGACAGGGAAAGGCAATGAGCAGTTCTTC
CASSLGTGKGNEQFF
>.|.|TRBV20-1|TRBJ2-7
TGCAGTGTCAGGCGACTACTCTCCTACGAGCAGTACTTC
CSVRRLLSYEQYF
>TRBD1|.|TRBV11-3|TRBJ2-5
TGTGCCAGCAGCTCTGACAGGGGGGGCGAAGAGACCCAGTACTTC
CASSSDRGGEETQYF
>.|many|TRBV25-1|TRBJ2-5
TGTGCCAGCAGCGGGGACAAAGAGACCCAGTACTTC
CASSGDKETQYF
>.|many|TRBV4-3|TRBJ1-6
TGCGCCAGCAGCCAAGACGGGGGCGCGGGGAATTCACCCCTCCACTTT
CASSQDGGAGNSPLHF
>TRBD1|many|TRBV12-3/TRBV12-4|TRBJ2-7
TGTGCCAGCAGTGCCCGGGACAGGGAATGGGGCGAGCAGTACTTC
CASSARDREWGEQYF
>.|many|TRBV29-1|TRBJ1-4
TGCAGCGTTGAAGGGAATGGCGAAAAACTGTTTTTT
CSVEGNGEKLFF
>TRBD1|many|TRBV29-1|TRBJ2-7
TGCAGCGTTGAAGTTCCACAGGGGACCTACGAGCAGTACTTC
CSVEVPQGTYEQYF
>.|many|TRBV11-3|TRBJ2-3
TGTGCCAGCAGCTCTCACGACGGGACAGATACGCAGTATTTT
CASSSHDGTDTQYF
>.|many|TRBV6-5|TRBJ1-2
TGTGCCAGCAGTTACGACAGAGCCCTTGGCTACACCTTC
CASSYDRALGYTF
>.|many|TRBV20-1|TRBJ2-7
TGCAGTGCTGGGCGCGGGAACGAGCAGTACTTC
CSAGRGNEQYF
>TRBD1|.|TRBV4-1|TRBJ1-1
TGCGCCAGCAGCCAAGGACTCGACAGGGGAGGCACTGAAGCTTTCTTT
CASSQGLDRGGTEAFF
>.|many|TRBV18|TRBJ1-1
TGTGCCAGCAGCCCCCAAGGACGGGACACTGAAGCTTTCTTT
CASSPQGRDTEAFF
>TRBD2|many|TRBV29-1|TRBJ2-3
TGCAGCGTGCCCAAAGCGGGAAGGAGCGATACGCAGTATTTT
CSVPKAGRSDTQYF
>.|.|TRBV4-2|TRBJ2-7
TGTGCCAGCAGCCTGGACAGACAATTCAAGTTTTACGAGCAGTACTTC
CASSLDRQFKFYEQYF
>TRBD2|.|TRBV7-2|TRBJ2-1
TGTGCCAGCAGCTTAGGCGGGAGATTGTTCTTC
CASSLGGRLFF
>.|.|TRBV7-2|TRBJ2-1
TGTGCCAGCAGCTTATCGGGGGAGAATGAGCAGTTCTTC
CASSLSGENEQFF
>.|many|TRBV7-9|TRBJ2-3
TGTGCCAGCAGCCCACCCCCCAGTGGAGATACGCAGTATTTT
CASSPPPSGDTQYF
>.|many|TRBV12-5|TRBJ1-3
TGTGCTAGTGGTTTGGCAGACACCGCTGGAAACACCATATATTTT
CASGLADTAGNTIYF
>TRBD2|.|TRBV5-1|TRBJ2-1
TGCGCCAGCAGCTTAGGACTAGCGGGAGTGGGGAATGAGCAGTTCTTC
CASSLGLAGVGNEQFF
>.|many|TRBV11-1|TRBJ2-7
TGTGCCAGCAGAACCTTAATGGGCCGAGGAGAGGACTCCTACGAGCAGTACTTC
CASRTLMGRGEDSYEQYF
>TRBD2|many|TRBV3-1|TRBJ2-5
TGTGCCAGCAGCCAAGAAGAGCGGGATCAAGAGACCCAGTACTTC
CASSQEERDQETQYF
>TRBD2|many|TRBV4-2|TRBJ2-3
TGTGCCAGCAGCCAAGAAATGATAGCGGGAGAAGGTATGACAGATACGCAGTATTTT
CASSQEMIAGEGMTDTQYF
>.|many|TRBV11-2|TRBJ1-1
TGTGCCAGCAGCTCGACCCCCGACTGGGGGGCTGAAGCTTTCTTT
CASSSTPDWGAEAFF
>TRBD1|many|TRBV6-5|TRBJ2-7
TGTGCCAGCAGTTCCAGTTTGACAGGGTTGGCCTACGAGCAGTACTTC
CASSSSLTGLAYEQYF
>.|.|TRBV29-1|TRBJ2-7
TGCAGCGTTGAGGGTGGGCAGGGAGCCTACGAGCAGTACTTC
CSVEGGQGAYEQYF
>TRBD1|many|TRBV7-2|TRBJ1-5
TGTGCCAGCAGCTTAGTTGGGACAGGAGGTCAGCCCCAGCATTTT
CASSLVGTGGQPQHF
>.|many|TRBV5-1|TRBJ2-2
TGCGCCAGCAGCTTGCCGTCCTCGCGTTTCACCGGGGAGCTGTTTTTT
CASSLPSSRFTGELFF
>TRBD1|few|TRBV20-1|TRBJ2-5
TGCAGTGCTAGGGGGACAGTTTTACAAGAGACCCAGTACTTC
CSARGTVLQETQYF
>TRBD1|.|TRBV29-1|TRBJ2-7
TGCAGCGTTGCCCGCGGGACAGGGAAAAACGAGCAGTACTTC
CSVARGTGKNEQYF
>TRBD1|many|TRBV4-2|TRBJ1-2
TGTGCCAGCAGCTCTGACAGGGAAAAGGGCTATGGCTACACCTTC
CASSSDREKGYGYTF
>.|many|TRBV29-1|TRBJ1-1
TGCAGCGTTTCTATGTTCGGGGGAAAAGCTTTCTTT
CSVSMFGGKAFF
>TRBD1|many|TRBV7-2|TRBJ2-1
TGTGCCAGCAGCCTGGGACAGCTCTCCTACAATGAGCAGTTCTTC
CASSLGQLSYNEQFF
>TRBD1|many|TRBV6-2/TRBV6-3|TRBJ1-1
TGTGCCAGTTCTCAGGTGCAGGGGGCGCCGCCTGAGGCTTTCTTT
CASSQVQGAPPEAFF
>.|few|TRBV20-1|TRBJ2-6
TGCAGTGCTGGCCACTTAGAGGGGTCCGGGGCCAACGTCCTGACTTTC
CSAGHLEGSGANVLTF
>.|.|TRBV7-2|TRBJ2-7
TGTGCCAGCAGCTTTAGGACATCCTATTACGAGCAGTACTTC
CASSFRTSYYEQYF
>.|.|TRBV30|TRBJ1-1
TGTGCCTGGAGTTTTGACACTGAAGCTTTCTTT
CAWSFDTEAFF
>TRBD2|many|TRBV7-2|TRBJ2-1
TGTGCCAGCAGCTCGTTTAGCGGGAGGGGGAGGAGGAATGAGCAGTTCTTC
CASSSFSGRGRRNEQFF
>.|many|TRBV7-2|TRBJ2-1
TGTGCCAGCAGAAGATCTCCCGGCAATGAGCAGTTCTTC
CASRRSPGNEQFF
>.|many|TRBV18|TRBJ2-3
TGTGCCAGCTCAACTACTGTCGCCAATCCTTCAGATACGCAGTATTTT
CASSTTVANPSDTQYF
>.|few|TRBV6-2/TRBV6-3|TRBJ2-1
TGTGCCAGCAGTTACCCCGATCCTTTGTACAATGAGCAGTTCTTC
CASSYPDPLYNEQFF
>TRBD1|many|TRBV7-2|TRBJ2-3
TGTGCCAGCAGCTTTAGGGGGCTTGCCACAGATACGCAGTATTTT
CASSFRGLATDTQYF
>.|many|TRBV12-3/TRBV12-4|TRBJ1-5
TGTGCCAGCACCTCAGAATCAGGGAGGGATCAGCCCCAGCATTTT
CASTSESGRDQPQHF
>TRBD1|.|TRBV6-2/TRBV6-3|TRBJ2-7
TGTGCCAGCAGGGAACAGGGGAGCTACGAGCAGTACTTC
CASREQGSYEQYF
>.|many|TRBV4-2|TRBJ1-5
TGTGCCAGCAGCCAAGTCTCCGACCGGGGGCAGCCCCAGCATTTT
CASSQVSDRGQPQHF
>TRBD1|many|TRBV6-1|TRBJ1-5
TGTGCCAGCAGTGGCGGGACAGGGAGGCATCAGCCCCAGCATTTT
CASSGGTGRHQPQHF